Listed below are T cell receptor beta chains from one sample, sequenced in a study of blood T cell repertoires in COVID-19. Measured with immunoSEQ multiplex PCR; TCRdb has only the in-frame clones, and not every one. The sample includes about 230,000 clones, 84% of them seen just once. What was sequenced was PBMCs or T cells enriched from blood (not recorded which). The origin of the receptors is a man aged 55 to 70 who had recovered from COVID-19. Both conserved end residues are part of each CDR3. Each record gives: D gene, CDR3 length, V gene, clone size, J gene, CDR3 protein, CDR3 DNA. The D gene is left open where the match is weak. Clone sizes are given selectively: once, few, many, or a class where the clone is expanded.

d_call: TRBD2; cdr3_length: 16; v_call: TRBV5-5; clone_size: few; j_call: TRBJ2-3; cdr3_aa: CASSLGGGAGTDTQYF; cdr3_nt: TGTGCCAGCAGCTTGGGCGGGGGGGCCGGCACAGATACGCAGTATTTT
d_call: .; cdr3_length: 16; v_call: TRBV4-2; clone_size: .; j_call: TRBJ1-3; cdr3_aa: CASSQAGFLPGNTIYF; cdr3_nt: TGTGCCAGCAGCCAAGCAGGGTTCTTGCCTGGAAACACCATATATTTT
d_call: .; cdr3_length: 11; v_call: TRBV2; clone_size: few; j_call: TRBJ1-2; cdr3_aa: CASRPRDGYTF; cdr3_nt: TGTGCCAGCCGACCCCGGGATGGCTACACCTTC
d_call: .; cdr3_length: 13; v_call: TRBV19; clone_size: .; j_call: TRBJ1-2; cdr3_aa: CASSMLGAGGYTF; cdr3_nt: TGTGCCAGTAGTATGCTGGGGGCGGGTGGCTACACCTTC
d_call: .; cdr3_length: 15; v_call: TRBV18; clone_size: .; j_call: TRBJ1-5; cdr3_aa: CASSPEVQRNQPQHF; cdr3_nt: TGTGCCAGCTCACCAGAGGTGCAGCGCAATCAGCCCCAGCATTTT
d_call: .; cdr3_length: 15; v_call: TRBV6-1; clone_size: few; j_call: TRBJ1-5; cdr3_aa: CASSEGLNSNQPQHF; cdr3_nt: TGTGCCAGCAGTGAGGGGCTCAATAGCAATCAGCCCCAGCATTTT
d_call: .; cdr3_length: 16; v_call: TRBV7-2; clone_size: .; j_call: TRBJ2-1; cdr3_aa: CASSSGRGVWDGEQFF; cdr3_nt: TGTGCCAGCAGCTCTGGGAGGGGGGTTTGGGACGGTGAGCAGTTCTTC
d_call: TRBD1; cdr3_length: 15; v_call: TRBV19; clone_size: .; j_call: TRBJ1-1; cdr3_aa: CASSWTGLVNTEAFF; cdr3_nt: TGTGCCAGTAGTTGGACAGGGCTAGTGAACACTGAAGCTTTCTTT
d_call: .; cdr3_length: 14; v_call: TRBV19; clone_size: few; j_call: TRBJ1-5; cdr3_aa: CASNNRDSNQPQHF; cdr3_nt: TGTGCCAGTAACAACAGGGATAGCAATCAGCCCCAGCATTTT
d_call: .; cdr3_length: 15; v_call: TRBV3-1/TRBV3-2; clone_size: .; j_call: TRBJ2-5; cdr3_aa: CASSRTLDSAETQYF; cdr3_nt: TGTGCCAGCAGCCGCACACTGGACTCCGCCGAGACCCAGTACTTC
d_call: TRBD1; cdr3_length: 14; v_call: TRBV19; clone_size: .; j_call: TRBJ1-5; cdr3_aa: CASSRDRTNQPQHF; cdr3_nt: TGTGCCAGTAGCCGGGACAGAACGAATCAGCCCCAGCATTTT
d_call: .; cdr3_length: 14; v_call: TRBV5-1; clone_size: .; j_call: TRBJ1-5; cdr3_aa: CASSLVAGNQPQHF; cdr3_nt: TGCGCCAGCAGCTTGGTGGCGGGGAATCAGCCCCAGCATTTT
d_call: .; cdr3_length: 17; v_call: TRBV4-3; clone_size: .; j_call: TRBJ1-3; cdr3_aa: CASSQALPGDSGNTIYF; cdr3_nt: TGCGCCAGCAGCCAAGCCCTCCCGGGAGACTCTGGAAACACCATATATTTT
d_call: TRBD1; cdr3_length: 15; v_call: TRBV6-5; clone_size: .; j_call: TRBJ2-1; cdr3_aa: CASTRREQGKNEQFF; cdr3_nt: TGTGCCAGCACCCGACGAGAACAGGGGAAGAATGAGCAGTTCTTC
d_call: .; cdr3_length: 13; v_call: TRBV19; clone_size: .; j_call: TRBJ1-4; cdr3_aa: CASSFRGNEKLFF; cdr3_nt: TGTGCCAGTAGTTTTAGGGGGAATGAAAAACTGTTTTTT
d_call: .; cdr3_length: 15; v_call: TRBV5-4; clone_size: .; j_call: TRBJ1-4; cdr3_aa: CASSPSQGSTEKLFF; cdr3_nt: TGTGCCAGCAGCCCCAGCCAGGGGTCGACTGAAAAACTGTTTTTT
d_call: TRBD1; cdr3_length: 14; v_call: TRBV19; clone_size: .; j_call: TRBJ1-6; cdr3_aa: CASSMTGINSPLHF; cdr3_nt: TGTGCCAGTAGTATGACAGGGATTAATTCACCCCTCCACTTT
d_call: .; cdr3_length: 13; v_call: TRBV12-3/TRBV12-4; clone_size: .; j_call: TRBJ1-2; cdr3_aa: CASSTDTSYGYTF; cdr3_nt: TGTGCCAGCAGCACGGACACAAGTTATGGCTACACCTTC
d_call: .; cdr3_length: 15; v_call: TRBV4-2; clone_size: once; j_call: TRBJ2-2; cdr3_aa: CASSQEWQNTGELFF; cdr3_nt: TGTGCCAGCAGCCAAGAGTGGCAAAACACCGGGGAGCTGTTTTTT
d_call: TRBD2; cdr3_length: 15; v_call: TRBV7-2; clone_size: .; j_call: TRBJ2-1; cdr3_aa: CASSLSGGPYNEQFF; cdr3_nt: TGTGCCAGCAGCCTTAGCGGGGGTCCCTACAATGAGCAGTTCTTC
d_call: .; cdr3_length: 14; v_call: TRBV25-1; clone_size: .; j_call: TRBJ1-4; cdr3_aa: CASSDGRGNEKLFF; cdr3_nt: TGTGCCAGCAGTGATGGCCGGGGTAATGAAAAACTGTTTTTT
d_call: .; cdr3_length: 15; v_call: TRBV5-1; clone_size: .; j_call: TRBJ1-4; cdr3_aa: CASRTRPGSNEKLFF; cdr3_nt: TGCGCCAGCAGGACGAGGCCCGGATCTAATGAAAAACTGTTTTTT